The 23 T cell receptor beta chains reported below all come from one sample, sequenced in a study of STAT5B mutations in CD4+ large granular lymphocyte leukemia. Clones were read by immunoSEQ multiplex PCR, and TCRdb kept only the in-frame ones, dropping some. The data show 24,000 or so clones, about 80% seen once. Sequencing input: CD4+ T cells from blood buffy coats. These receptor sequences come from a human donor in good health.

The chain employs TRBV10-3 and TRBJ2-7, with TRBD2 matching 7 bases. This CDR3 has 15 amino acids. The germline CDR1 and CDR2 sequences are ENHRY and SYGVKD. With V trimmed by 8 bases and J by 3 bases, 13 bases remained unmatched. The CDR3 loop is CAILGGGSGFYEQYF. CDR3 sequence (DNA): TGTGCCATCCTTGGGGGGGGATCGGGGTTCTACGAGCAGTACTTC.

The rearrangement uses TRBV7-9 and TRBJ2-5, with TRBD2 as a possible D gene (6 bases). Germline CDR1 is SEHNR and CDR2 is FQNEAQ (reference sequence). Trimming removed 1 base at V and 5 bases at J, with 17 bases between. The CDR3 is 16 residues long. This CDR3 reads CASSLGRFDGGETQYF. CDR3 DNA: TGTGCCAGCAGCTTAGGGAGGTTCGACGGAGGGGAGACCCAGTACTTC. The variable domain in full, completed from reference TRBV7-9 and TRBJ2-5, reads DTGVSQNPRHKITKRGQNVTFRCDPISEHNRLYWYRQTLGQGPEFLTYFQNEAQLEKSRLLSDRFSAERPKGSFSTLEIQRTEQGDSAMYLCASSLGRFDGGETQYFGPGTRLLVL.

J is TRBJ2-3 and V is TRBV14, with D possibly TRBD1 on 5 matching bases. Trimming stripped 2 bases from V and 9 bases from J, with 9 bases between. The CDR3 extends over 12 amino acids. Germline CDR1 and CDR2: SGHDN and FVKESK. The CDR3 region has the DNA TGTGCCAGCAGCCAACAGGACATAACGCAGTATTTT. It yields the protein CASSQQDITQYF.

The V and J genes are TRBV14 and TRBJ2-5, with 8 bases lining up with TRBD2. The ends lost 4 bases at V and 1 base at J; junction bases unmatched: 5. CDR3 size: 15 residues. Germline CDR1 is SGHDN and CDR2 is FVKESK. The CDR3: CASSRLAGIQETQYF. Here the CDR3 DNA reads TGTGCCAGCAGCCGTCTAGCGGGCATCCAAGAGACCCAGTACTTC.

The chain combines TRBV28 with TRBJ2-7, with 11 positions matching TRBD1. Looked up from germline, CDR1 is MDHEN and CDR2 is SYDVKM. V lost 2 bases and J lost 3; bases outside the gene matches: 0. The CDR3 length is 14 residues. The CDR3 sequence is CASSLGTGGYEQYF. The CDR3 region has the DNA TGTGCCAGCAGTTTAGGGACAGGGGGCTACGAGCAGTACTTC.

The rearrangement joins TRBV6-5 to TRBJ2-7; D possibly corresponds to TRBD1 (6 bases). Trimming took off 0 bases at V and 8 bases at J, with 11 bases between the two ends. CDR1 is MNHEY, CDR2 SVGAGI, per germline. The CDR3 is made up of 13 amino acids. This CDR3 is CASSYSPTGQQYF. Written as DNA, the CDR3 is TGTGCCAGCAGTTACTCGCCTACAGGGCAGCAGTACTTC.

This clone was picked up one time. This chain uses TRBV19 with TRBJ1-1; D is uncertain. There are 14 residues in the CDR3. The V end was cut by 3 bases, the J end by 1 base, with 9 bases between. Germline CDR1 LNHDA, CDR2 SQIVND (reference sequence). The CDR3 nucleotides read TGTGCCAGTAGTATGATAGAGAGGAACACTGAAGCTTTCTTT. Translating it yields CASSMIERNTEAFF.

The gene calls are TRBV5-1 and TRBJ1-2; D is unresolved. V shed 1 base and J shed 1 base, with 5 bases lying between them. Germline V CDR1 and CDR2: SGHRS, YFSETQ. The CDR3 has 13 residues. DNA for the CDR3: TGCGCCAGCAGCTTGACGGATAACTATGGCTACACCTTC. Translating it yields CASSLTDNYGYTF.

The chain recombines TRBV4-2 with TRBJ2-2; D is tentatively TRBD1 or TRBD2 (5 bases each). Between the trimmed V and J ends, which lost 1 base and 3 bases, there was a span of 15 bases. The CDR3 is 17 amino acids. The V gene's germline CDR1 is LGHNA and CDR2 YNFKEQ. This CDR3 is CASSQGGDRRDTGELFF. CDR3 DNA: TGTGCCAGCAGCCAAGGTGGGGACCGGCGGGACACCGGGGAGCTGTTTTTT.

This sequence joins TRBV6-5 and TRBJ1-1; 10 nucleotides match TRBD1. V gave up 0 bases and J gave up 3 bases; unmatched junction bases: 1. Germline V CDR1 and CDR2: MNHEY, SVGAGI. The CDR3 sequence is 15 residues long. The CDR3 region is CASSYSGTGDTEAFF. For the CDR3, the DNA is TGTGCCAGCAGTTACTCGGGGACAGGGGACACTGAAGCTTTCTTT.

The chain combines TRBV10-3 with TRBJ2-1; weak D call: TRBD2 (5 bases). CDR3 length equals 13 residues. Trimming stripped 2 bases from V and 6 bases from J, with 8 bases between. From germline, CDR1 is ENHRY and CDR2 SYGVKD. The CDR3 spells CAISEMAGNEQFF. The CDR3 nucleotides are TGTGCCATCAGTGAGATGGCGGGCAATGAGCAGTTCTTC.

This clone was found a few times. The chain couples TRBV4-2 to TRBJ2-2, with D uncertain. Germline CDR1 is LGHNA and CDR2 is YNFKEQ. The CDR3 is 16 amino acids. V was cut by 0 bases and J by 5 bases, with 13 bases left in between. The CDR3 is CASSQEIYRLTGELFF. CDR3 bases: TGTGCCAGCAGCCAAGAGATCTACAGACTTACCGGGGAGCTGTTTTTT.

This clone came up once. The rearrangement joins TRBV18 to TRBJ2-7; 7 nucleotides agree with TRBD1. V gave up 1 base and J gave up 1 base; unmatched junction bases: 1. This CDR3 has 14 amino acids. Germline V CDR1 and CDR2: KGHSH, LQKENI. CDR3 bases: TGTGCCAGCTCACCACAGGGGGCTTCCTACGAGCAGTACGTC. This encodes CASSPQGASYEQYV.

The chain carries TRBV28 and TRBJ2-1, with unresolved D. The ends were cut back, 7 bases at V and 0 bases at J, with 7 bases in the middle. Germline V gene sequence: CDR1 MDHEN, CDR2 SYDVKM. The CDR3 contains 13 residues. This CDR3 reads CASNGYSYNEQFF. CDR3 coding DNA: TGTGCCAGCAACGGATACTCCTACAATGAGCAGTTCTTC.

In its sample, this clone is medium-sized (0.01 to 0.1%). The J gene is TRBJ2-7, the V gene TRBV18; D is perhaps TRBD2 (6 bases). The CDR3 totals 13 residues. Germline values: CDR1 KGHSH, CDR2 LQKENI. Trimming shortened V by 4 bases and J by 3 bases, and 10 bases separated the two germline ends. CDR3 bases: TGTGCCAGCTCACGCGAGACTAGCTACGAGCAGTACTTC. Its protein is CASSRETSYEQYF.

The table lists this clone with a few counts. V usage is TRBV7-9 and J usage is TRBJ2-1, with no clear D. Trimming shortened V by 5 bases and J by 9 bases, and 8 bases separated the two germline ends. The CDR3 covers 11 residues. CDR1 and CDR2 from the germline V gene are SEHNR and FQNEAQ (reference sequence). In DNA, the CDR3 is TGTGCCAGCAGCCCCTTGTCTGAGCAGTTCTTC. Amino acids: CASSPLSEQFF.

The chain recombines TRBV4-3 with TRBJ1-1; D remains ambiguous. The V gene lost 0 bases and the J gene lost 0 bases, with 20 bases spanning the gap. The CDR3 sequence is 19 residues long. The V gene's germline CDR1 is LGHNA and CDR2 YSLEER. DNA for the CDR3: TGCGCCAGCAGCCAAGATATCGCGGGAAATAGAGGCTTGAACACTGAAGCTTTCTTT. Amino acids: CASSQDIAGNRGLNTEAFF.

By frequency in the sample, this clone is medium-sized. CDR3: CASSVDGNTIYF. The DNA of the CDR3 is TGTGCCAGCAGTGTGGACGGAAACACCATATATTTT. The chain links TRBV2 to TRBJ1-3; the D is unclear. Germline V CDR1 and CDR2: SNHLY, FYNNEI. Trimming left V 4 bases short and J 4 bases short, with 5 bases between. The CDR3 extends over 12 amino acids.

The chain joins TRBV15 to TRBJ1-5, with TRBD1 matching 7 bases. The ends lost 5 bases at V and 1 base at J; junction bases unmatched: 14. The CDR3 has 18 amino acids. Looked up from germline, CDR1 is LNHNV and CDR2 is YYDKDF (reference sequence). CDR3 DNA sequence: TGTGCCACCAGCTCCACCAGACAGGGAATGGTGAGCAATCAGCCCCAGCATTTT. This codes for CATSSTRQGMVSNQPQHF.

The chain carries TRBV15 and TRBJ2-1, with TRBD2 matching 8 bases. V lost 0 bases to trimming and J lost 8 bases; unmatched junction nucleotides: 3. The germline V gene has CDR1 LNHNV and CDR2 YYDKDF (reference sequence). This CDR3 spans 14 amino acids. CDR3 sequence: CATSRELAGYEQFF. The CDR3 nucleotides are TGTGCCACCAGCAGAGAGCTAGCGGGTTATGAGCAGTTCTTC.

The V and J genes are TRBV7-3 and TRBJ2-3; TRBD2 aligns across 9 bases. V was pared by 5 bases and J by 3 bases, with 6 bases of the junction left unmatched. The CDR3 has 15 residues. The germline V gene has CDR1 SGHTA and CDR2 FQGTGA. CDR3 loop: CASSKYAGGTDTQYF. CDR3 bases: TGTGCCAGCAGCAAATACGCGGGGGGGACAGATACGCAGTATTTT.

The rearrangement joins TRBV6-1 to TRBJ2-3; D is uncertain. The CDR3 sequence is 15 residues long. V was cut by 1 base and J by 3 bases, with 11 bases left in between. The germline CDR1 and CDR2 sequences are MNHNS and SASEGT. The CDR3 nucleotides are TGTGCCAGCAGTGAAGGGAGTGCGAGGACAGATACGCAGTATTTT. Amino acids: CASSEGSARTDTQYF.

This sequence joins TRBV18 and TRBJ2-5; 8 bases line up with TRBD2. The CDR3 totals 15 residues. Germline V CDR1 and CDR2: KGHSH, LQKENI. V lost 8 bases and J lost 4; bases outside the gene matches: 12. The CDR3 reads CASAPGVAGGETQYF. Here the CDR3 DNA reads TGTGCCAGCGCCCCCGGGGTTGCGGGAGGAGAGACCCAGTACTTC.